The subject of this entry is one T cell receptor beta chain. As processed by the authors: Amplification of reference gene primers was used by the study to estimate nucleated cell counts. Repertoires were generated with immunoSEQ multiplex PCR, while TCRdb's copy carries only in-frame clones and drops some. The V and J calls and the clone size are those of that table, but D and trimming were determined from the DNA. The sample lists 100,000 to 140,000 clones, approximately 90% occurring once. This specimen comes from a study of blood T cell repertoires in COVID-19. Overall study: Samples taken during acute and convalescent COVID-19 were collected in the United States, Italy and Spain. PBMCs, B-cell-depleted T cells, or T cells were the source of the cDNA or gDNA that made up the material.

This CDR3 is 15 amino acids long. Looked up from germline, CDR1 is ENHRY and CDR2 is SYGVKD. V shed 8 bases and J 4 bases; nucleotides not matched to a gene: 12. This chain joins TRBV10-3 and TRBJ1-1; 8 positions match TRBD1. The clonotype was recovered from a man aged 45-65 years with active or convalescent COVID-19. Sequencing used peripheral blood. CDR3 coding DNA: TGTGCCATCGCCGGACAGGGAACGATCGGCACTGAAGCTTTCTTT. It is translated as CAIAGQGTIGTEAFF.